Listed below are T cell receptor beta chains from one sample, sequenced in a study of T-cell reconstitution after alpha-beta-depleted transplantation in children. TCRdb processed the PCR reads anew with MiXCR; each CDR3 protein has one entry. This sample carries around 800,000 distinct CDR3 sequences, roughly 15% of them seen once, and the ten largest clones take around 4.5%. This material consisted of PBMCs, mostly from graft donor cells, taken 360 days after TCRalphabeta/CD19-depleted stem cell transplant. Receptor source: a male patient between 10 and 17 years old who had a stem cell transplant for acute lymphoblastic leukemia, so the T cells may come from the graft donor. The CDR3 runs from the conserved cysteine through the conserved F or W. A D gene is named only where the DNA matches it firmly.

J	length	V	D	CDR3
TRBJ2-5	13	TRBV5-1	-	CASRNSRRETQYF
TRBJ2-3	14	TRBV5-1	-	CATTRDGSTDTQYF
TRBJ2-3	16	TRBV7-3	TRBD1	CASSLSGQVRTDTQYF
TRBJ2-1	14	TRBV7-9	TRBD2	CASALLAGYNEQFF
TRBJ2-1	16	TRBV29-1	TRBD1	CSVEGPRGNSYNEQFF
TRBJ2-3	16	TRBV7-6	-	CASSFFQGSSTDTQYF
TRBJ2-7	17	TRBV4-2	TRBD2	CASSHRTSGSGSYEQYF
TRBJ2-7	12	TRBV29-1	-	CSAQGGGNEQYF
TRBJ2-7	15	TRBV5-6	TRBD2	CASSFGLAGLYEQYF
TRBJ2-1	17	TRBV24-1	-	CATSDLSPGLKENEQFF
TRBJ2-1	15	TRBV9	TRBD1	CASSTWGQVYNEQFF
TRBJ2-7	13	TRBV7-9	TRBD1	CASSWDRGDEQYF
TRBJ1-2	15	TRBV4-1	-	CASSQLDRANYGYTF
TRBJ2-7	16	TRBV6-5	TRBD2	CASSSSLAGDSDEQYF
TRBJ2-1	14	TRBV2	TRBD2	CASEGLAVNNEQFF
TRBJ2-3	15	TRBV20-1	TRBD2	CSAEALAGDADTQYF
TRBJ2-1	14	TRBV6-2/TRBV6-3	-	CASSPWWSYNEQFF